This entry concerns a single TCR beta chain. The data derive from a study of blood T cell repertoires in COVID-19. Study context: Sample material is recorded as cDNA or gDNA derived from T cells, B-cell-depleted T cells, or PBMCs.

The CDR3 is 16 amino acids. V was trimmed by 5 bases and J by 1 base, leaving 15 bases between them. Looked up from germline, CDR1 is SGHTA and CDR2 is FQGNSA. It was during active infection that Seattle patients were enrolled and then longitudinally followed. Clones were read by immunoSEQ multiplex PCR, and TCRdb kept only the in-frame ones, dropping some. The data show about 200,000 clones, around 95% seen once. The sample taken for sequencing was peripheral blood. The TCR originated in a man aged 30 to 39 with COVID-19, enrolled during active disease. The genes are TRBV7-2 and TRBJ1-3; D gene uncertain. CDR3 DNA sequence: TGTGCCAGCAGCCTCGATTACGGGATTTCTGGAAACACCATATATTTT. Its translation is CASSLDYGISGNTIYF.